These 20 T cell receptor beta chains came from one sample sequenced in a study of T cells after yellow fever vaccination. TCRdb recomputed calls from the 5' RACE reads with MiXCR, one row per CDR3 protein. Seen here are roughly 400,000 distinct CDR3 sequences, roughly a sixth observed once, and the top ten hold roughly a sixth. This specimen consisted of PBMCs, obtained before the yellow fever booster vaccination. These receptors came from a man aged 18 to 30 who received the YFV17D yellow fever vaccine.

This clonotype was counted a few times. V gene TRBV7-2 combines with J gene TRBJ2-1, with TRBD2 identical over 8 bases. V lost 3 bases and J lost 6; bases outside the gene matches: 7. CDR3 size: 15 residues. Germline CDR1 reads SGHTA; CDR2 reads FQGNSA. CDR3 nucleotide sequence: TGTGCCAGCAGCTTTCAAGGACTAGCTTCCAATGAGCAGTTCTTC. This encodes CASSFQGLASNEQFF.

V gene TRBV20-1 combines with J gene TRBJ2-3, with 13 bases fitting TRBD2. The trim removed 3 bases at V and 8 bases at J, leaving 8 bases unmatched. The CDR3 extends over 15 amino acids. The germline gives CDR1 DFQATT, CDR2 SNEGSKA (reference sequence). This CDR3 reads CSASGTSGIRRTQYF. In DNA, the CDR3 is TGCAGTGCTAGTGGGACTAGCGGGATCAGGCGTACGCAGTATTTT.

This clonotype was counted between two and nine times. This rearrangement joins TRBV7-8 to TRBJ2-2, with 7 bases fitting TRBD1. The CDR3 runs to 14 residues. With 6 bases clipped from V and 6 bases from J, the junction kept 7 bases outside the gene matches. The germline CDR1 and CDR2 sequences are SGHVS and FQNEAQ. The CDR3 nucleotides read TGTGCCAGCAGTATCCAGGGGGTAGCCGGGGAGCTGTTTTTT. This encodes CASSIQGVAGELFF.

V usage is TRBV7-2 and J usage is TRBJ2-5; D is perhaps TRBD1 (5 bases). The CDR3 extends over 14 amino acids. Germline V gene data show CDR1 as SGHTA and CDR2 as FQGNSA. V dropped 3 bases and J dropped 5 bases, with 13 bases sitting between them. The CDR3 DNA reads TGTGCCAGCAGCTTTCAGGGAAGTGGGGAGACCCAGTACTTC. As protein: CASSFQGSGETQYF.

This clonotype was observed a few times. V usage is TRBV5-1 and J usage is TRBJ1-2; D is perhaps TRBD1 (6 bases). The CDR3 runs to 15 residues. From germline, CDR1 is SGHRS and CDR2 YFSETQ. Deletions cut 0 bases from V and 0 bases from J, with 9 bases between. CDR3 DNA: TGCGCCAGCAGCTTGGACCACAGGGCTAACTATGGCTACACCTTC. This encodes CASSLDHRANYGYTF.

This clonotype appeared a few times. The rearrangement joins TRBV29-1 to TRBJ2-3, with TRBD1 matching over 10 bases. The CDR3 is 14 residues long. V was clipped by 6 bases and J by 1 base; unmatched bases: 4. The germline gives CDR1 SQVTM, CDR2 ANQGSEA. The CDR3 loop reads CSVPGTGGTDTQYF. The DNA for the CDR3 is TGCAGCGTCCCCGGGACAGGGGGCACAGATACGCAGTATTTT.

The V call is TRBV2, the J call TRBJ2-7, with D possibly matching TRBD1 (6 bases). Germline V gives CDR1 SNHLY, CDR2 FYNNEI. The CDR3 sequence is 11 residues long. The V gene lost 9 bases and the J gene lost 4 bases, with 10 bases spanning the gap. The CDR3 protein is CASLQGYEQYV. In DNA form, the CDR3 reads TGTGCCAGTCTACAGGGATACGAGCAGTACGTC.

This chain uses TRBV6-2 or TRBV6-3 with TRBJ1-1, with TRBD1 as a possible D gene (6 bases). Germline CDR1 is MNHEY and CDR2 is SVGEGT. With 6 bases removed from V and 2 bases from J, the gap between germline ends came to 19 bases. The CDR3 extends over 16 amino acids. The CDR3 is CASRPSTGRSNTEAFF. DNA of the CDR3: TGTGCCAGCAGACCCTCGACAGGCCGAAGTAACACTGAAGCTTTCTTT.

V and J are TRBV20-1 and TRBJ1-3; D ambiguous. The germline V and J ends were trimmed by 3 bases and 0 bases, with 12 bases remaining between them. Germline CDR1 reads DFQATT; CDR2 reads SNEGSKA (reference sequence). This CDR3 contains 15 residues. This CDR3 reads CSARSRAGSGNTIYF. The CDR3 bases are TGCAGTGCTAGGTCTCGGGCGGGCTCTGGAAACACCATATATTTT.

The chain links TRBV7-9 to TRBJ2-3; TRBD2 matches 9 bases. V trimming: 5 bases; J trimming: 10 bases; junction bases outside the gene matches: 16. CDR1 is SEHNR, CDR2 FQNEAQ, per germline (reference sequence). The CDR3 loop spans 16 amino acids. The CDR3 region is CASSPSGGLAGRSQYF. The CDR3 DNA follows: TGTGCCAGCAGCCCCTCGGGAGGGCTAGCGGGGAGATCGCAGTATTTT.

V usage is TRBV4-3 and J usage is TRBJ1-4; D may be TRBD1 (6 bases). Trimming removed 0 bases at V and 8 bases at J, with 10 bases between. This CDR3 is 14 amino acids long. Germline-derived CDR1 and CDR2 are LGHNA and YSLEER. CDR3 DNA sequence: TGCGCCAGCAGCCAAGATCCAGGGGTCGAAAAACTGTTTTTT. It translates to CASSQDPGVEKLFF.

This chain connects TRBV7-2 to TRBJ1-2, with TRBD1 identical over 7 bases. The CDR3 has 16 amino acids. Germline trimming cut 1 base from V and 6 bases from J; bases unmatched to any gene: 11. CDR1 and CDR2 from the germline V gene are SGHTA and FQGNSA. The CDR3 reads CASSLGRDSLYHGYTF. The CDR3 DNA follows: TGTGCCAGCAGCTTAGGAAGGGACAGCCTATATCATGGCTACACCTTC.

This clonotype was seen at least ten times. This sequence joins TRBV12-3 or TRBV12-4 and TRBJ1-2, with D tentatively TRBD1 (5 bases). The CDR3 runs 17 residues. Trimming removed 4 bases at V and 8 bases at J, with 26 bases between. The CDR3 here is CASSWRGGNLVFSGYTF. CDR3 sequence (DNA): TGTGCCAGCAGTTGGAGGGGCGGGAATTTGGTATTTTCGGGCTACACCTTC.

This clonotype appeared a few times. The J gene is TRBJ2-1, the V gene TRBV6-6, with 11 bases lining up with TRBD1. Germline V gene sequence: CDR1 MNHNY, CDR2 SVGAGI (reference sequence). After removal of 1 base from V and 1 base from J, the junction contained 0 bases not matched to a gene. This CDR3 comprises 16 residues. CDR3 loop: CASSYWDRGSYNEQFF. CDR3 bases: TGTGCCAGCAGTTACTGGGACAGGGGGTCCTACAATGAGCAGTTCTTC.

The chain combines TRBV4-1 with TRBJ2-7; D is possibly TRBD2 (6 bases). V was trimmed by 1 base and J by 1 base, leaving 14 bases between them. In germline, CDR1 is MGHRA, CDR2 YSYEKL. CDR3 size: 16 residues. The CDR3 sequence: CASSQVGAGPSYEQYF. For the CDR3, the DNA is TGCGCCAGCAGCCAAGTGGGAGCGGGTCCGTCCTACGAGCAGTACTTC.

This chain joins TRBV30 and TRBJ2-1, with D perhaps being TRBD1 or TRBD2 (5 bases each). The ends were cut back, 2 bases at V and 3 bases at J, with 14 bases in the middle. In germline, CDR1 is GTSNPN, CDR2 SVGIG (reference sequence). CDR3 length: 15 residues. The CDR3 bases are TGTGCCTGGAGTACGGGGCTTATCCTCTACAATGAGCAGTTCTTC. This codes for CAWSTGLILYNEQFF. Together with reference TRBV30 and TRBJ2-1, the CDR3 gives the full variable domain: SQTIHQWPATLVQPVGSPLSLECTVEGTSNPNLYWYRQAAGRGLQLLFYSVGIGQISSEVPQNLSASRPQDRQFILSSKKLLLSDSGFYLCAWSTGLILYNEQFFGPGTRLTVL.

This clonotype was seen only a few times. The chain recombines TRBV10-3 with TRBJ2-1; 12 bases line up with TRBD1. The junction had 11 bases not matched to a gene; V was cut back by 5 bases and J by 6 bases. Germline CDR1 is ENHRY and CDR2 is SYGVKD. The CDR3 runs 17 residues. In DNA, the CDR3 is TGTGCCATCAGTATCCTCCTGGGACAGGGGGCGCGCAATGAGCAGTTCTTC. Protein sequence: CAISILLGQGARNEQFF.

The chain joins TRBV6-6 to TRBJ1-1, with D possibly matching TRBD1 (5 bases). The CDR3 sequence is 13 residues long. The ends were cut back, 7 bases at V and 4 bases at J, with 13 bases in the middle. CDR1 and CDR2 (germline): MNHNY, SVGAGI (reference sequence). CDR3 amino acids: CASTPPGPTEAFF. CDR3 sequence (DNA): TGTGCCAGCACCCCCCCGGGGCCCACTGAAGCTTTCTTT.

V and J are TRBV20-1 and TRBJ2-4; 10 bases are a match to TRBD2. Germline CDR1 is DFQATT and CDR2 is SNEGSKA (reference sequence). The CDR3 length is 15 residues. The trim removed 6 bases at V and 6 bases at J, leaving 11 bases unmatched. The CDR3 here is CSANPPAGGSNIQYF. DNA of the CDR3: TGCAGTGCCAACCCCCCAGCGGGGGGGTCAAACATTCAGTACTTC.

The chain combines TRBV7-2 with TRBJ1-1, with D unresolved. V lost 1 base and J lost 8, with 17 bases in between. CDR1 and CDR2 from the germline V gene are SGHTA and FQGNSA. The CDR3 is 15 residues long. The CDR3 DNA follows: TGTGCCAGCAGCTTAGAGGCCGGGAGTACATTCGAAGCTTTCTTT. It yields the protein CASSLEAGSTFEAFF.